This TCR beta chain was retrieved from a study of blood T cell repertoires in COVID-19. For the study at large: COVID-19 samples from acute and convalescent phases originated in the United States, Italy and Spain. In each case, the material was cDNA or gDNA derived from T cells, B-cell-depleted T cells, or PBMCs.

Sequenced by immunoSEQ multiplex PCR; TCRdb stores in-frame clones only, minus some. The table lists 85,000 to 90,000 clones, approximately 79% of them singletons. CDR3 length equals 13 residues. The source is a woman older than 75 with active or convalescent COVID-19. The chain recombines TRBV21-1 with TRBJ2-5; TRBD1, the table's D call, lacks a check against the DNA. TRBV21-1 is annotated as a pseudogene. Sequencing was done on a sample of peripheral blood. Here the CDR3 reads CASLPTDQETQYF. In nucleotides, the CDR3 is TGTGCCAGCCTCCCGACAGACCAAGAGACCCAGTACTTC.